Presented here are 8 T cell receptor beta chains from one specimen sequenced in a study of blood T cell repertoires in COVID-19 (dated by TCRdb to 2019 to 2021). Library preparation was by the immunoSEQ multiplex PCR assay. TCRdb took this table from immuneACCESS and kept in-frame rearrangements with V and J called. Such tables lack part of the clones; where checked against another copy, unresolved V genes explain under half of the gap, and the rest is unexplained. The sample records some 310,000 clones, 87% of which are singletons. 1% of the sample is held by the ten biggest clonotypes. Sequences were obtained from peripheral blood. The origin of the receptors is a man aged 50 to 59 with active or convalescent COVID-19.

Worth noting for this clone: This sample includes further DNA sequences coding for the same CDR3. The chain combines TRBV10-3 with TRBJ2-7, with 9 positions matching TRBD1. The CDR3 is 13 residues long. The germline V gene has CDR1 ENHRY and CDR2 SYGVKD. The V segment lost 4 bases and the J segment 4 bases; nucleotides outside the gene matches: 2. CDR3 in DNA: TGTGCCATCAGTGGAGGACAGGGGTACGAGCAGTACTTC. This gives the protein CAISGGQGYEQYF.

The genes are TRBV2 and TRBJ1-4; 8 bases agree with TRBD1. The germline V gene encodes CDR1 SNHLY and CDR2 FYNNEI. The J segment lost 7 bases and the V segment lost 7 bases, leaving 11 bases of the junction unmatched. This CDR3 contains 15 residues. The CDR3 protein is CASTSGGASSEKLFF. CDR3 bases: TGTGCCAGCACTTCAGGGGGCGCGTCGAGTGAAAAACTGTTTTTT.

The chain uses TRBV3-1 (or the pseudogene TRBV3-2) and TRBJ2-1; 12 positions match TRBD2. Looked up from germline, CDR1 is LGHDT and CDR2 is YNNKEL (reference sequence). The CDR3 consists of 20 residues. V lost 0 bases and J lost 5; bases outside the gene matches: 14. CDR3 sequence reads: CASSQDLHRLAGEINNEQFF. In DNA form, the CDR3 reads TGTGCCAGCAGCCAAGATTTACATAGACTAGCGGGGGAGATAAACAATGAGCAGTTCTTC.

V usage is TRBV25-1 and J usage is TRBJ1-4, with no clear D. Germline lookup yields CDR1 MGHDK and CDR2 SYGVNS. V was shortened by 3 bases and J by 7 bases, with 6 bases between the two germline ends. The CDR3 loop spans 12 amino acids. Written as DNA, the CDR3 is TGTGCCAGCAGTGATACTGTTGAAAAACTGTTTTTT. Residues: CASSDTVEKLFF.

V and J are TRBV7-2 and TRBJ1-5, with 8 bases identical to TRBD1. CDR3 size: 15 residues. Germline CDR1 is SGHTA and CDR2 is FQGNSA. V shed 2 bases and J 6 bases; nucleotides not matched to a gene: 6. This CDR3 reads CASSLRTGFGQPQHF. The CDR3 nucleotides are TGTGCCAGCAGCTTACGGACAGGGTTCGGTCAGCCCCAGCATTTT. Full variable domain (rest looked up from reference TRBV7-2 and TRBJ1-5): GAGVSQSPSNKVTEKGKDVELRCDPISGHTALYWYRQSLGQGLEFLIYFQGNSAPDKSGLPSDRFSAERTGGSVSTLTIQRTQQEDSAVYLCASSLRTGFGQPQHFGDGTRLSIL.

The rearrangement uses TRBV7-3 and TRBJ2-3; TRBD1 agrees at 9 bases. The CDR3 loop spans 16 amino acids. V was pared by 3 bases and J by 0 bases, with 4 bases of the junction left unmatched. Germline CDR1 and CDR2: SGHTA and FQGTGA. CDR3 nucleotide sequence: TGTGCCAGCAGCTTGGGGACAGGGCCTAGCACAGATACGCAGTATTTT. Encoded protein: CASSLGTGPSTDTQYF.

The chain couples TRBV7-3 to TRBJ2-7; no firm D call. The CDR3 is 13 residues long. Germline V gene data show CDR1 as SGHTA and CDR2 as FQGTGA. Trimming removed 5 bases from V and 1 base from J, with 9 bases in between. In DNA, the CDR3 is TGTGCCAGCAGCCGTGGAGATTCCTACGAGCAGTACTTC. Its translation: CASSRGDSYEQYF.

This chain uses TRBV10-3 with TRBJ1-4; TRBD1 matches at 9 bases. The CDR3 runs 16 residues. Germline V lookup: CDR1 ENHRY, CDR2 SYGVKD. Trimming at V came to 4 bases and at J to 2 bases, leaving 5 bases not matched to a gene. The CDR3 nucleotides are TGTGCCATCAGTGTGAAACAGGGGGCTACTAATGAAAAACTGTTTTTT. This translates into CAISVKQGATNEKLFF.